This T cell receptor beta chain is from a study of control samples from healthy donors and cancer patients. Germline-derived CDR1 and CDR2 are GTSNPN and SVGIG (reference sequence). The CDR3 consists of 17 residues. V was pared by 2 bases and J by 5 bases, with 10 bases of the junction left unmatched. Produced via immunoSEQ multiplex PCR; TCRdb's table is partial and in-frame only. Of 80,000 or so clones listed, around 91% are singletons. This chain connects TRBV30 to TRBJ2-5; 14 bases match TRBD2. Sequencing used blood. The clonotype comes from a man between 50 and 59 years old in good health. CDR3 bases: TGTGCCTGGAGTCCGGGACTAGCGGGGGTTATTTGGGAGACCCAGTACTTC. Its protein is CAWSPGLAGVIWETQYF.